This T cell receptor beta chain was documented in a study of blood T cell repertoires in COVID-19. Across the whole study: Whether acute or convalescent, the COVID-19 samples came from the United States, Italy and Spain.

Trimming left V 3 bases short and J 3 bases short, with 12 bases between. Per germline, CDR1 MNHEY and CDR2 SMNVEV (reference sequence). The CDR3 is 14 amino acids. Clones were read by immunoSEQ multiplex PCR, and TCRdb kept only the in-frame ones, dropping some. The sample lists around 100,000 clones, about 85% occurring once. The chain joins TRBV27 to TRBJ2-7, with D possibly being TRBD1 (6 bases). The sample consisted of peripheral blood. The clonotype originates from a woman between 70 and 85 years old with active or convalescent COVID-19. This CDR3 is CASSFHRDHYEQYF. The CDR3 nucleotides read TGTGCCAGCAGTTTCCACAGGGACCACTACGAGCAGTACTTC.